This record covers a single TCR beta chain. No antigen is known for it. Base qualities are missing; no much larger clone stands one base away. This same CDR3 is encoded by further DNA sequences in the sample. Ends trimmed: V by 5 bases, J by 3 bases; bases unmatched to a gene: 6. CDR3 length: 14 amino acids, cysteine to phenylalanine. Here the CDR3 DNA is all that survives: 42 bases in frame from base 1. CDR1 and CDR2 are read off the germline V gene (reference sequence) as MNHEY and SMNVEV. CD8 naive samples consisted of CD45RO-negative cells that were positively selected for CCR7, yielding a CD45RA+CCR7+ population without TemRA cells. The donors were healthy, HIV-negative adults who had no recently reported acute infections or vaccinations. Only Caucasian adults living in Nashville, Tennessee, USA were represented among the donors. Blood was collected by leukapheresis, and PBMCs were isolated by Ficoll-Histopaque density gradient centrifugation and then cryopreserved in liquid nitrogen vapor phase. Analytical flow cytometry was used to check the purity and quantity of every magnetically sorted T cell population. Genomic DNA was isolated from each sorted fraction and quantified by UV absorbance on a Nanodrop 2000c.

The source of the sample is a study of shared clonotypes between healthy human individuals (dated by TCRdb to about 2020). Regarding the complete study: Two women and three men aged 18 to 49 years were included in the cohort. For each donor, CD4 naive and CD4 memory were each run on three plates, CD8 naive on two plates, and CD8 memory on one plate. Libraries were prepared and TCR repertoires were sequenced by different laboratories using diverse techniques, in order to increase sequencing depth and limit assay-specific biases. Blood TCR repertoires of about five healthy adults were deeply sequenced to estimate repertoire size and the extent of clonotype sharing between individuals. Per donor, leukapheresis produced somewhere between about 0.85 and 9.5 billion PBMCs.

Summary of the overall study and its limitations: Even with the large sequencing depth, rarefaction of the sorted-subset datasets indicated that sequencing was incomplete. Sharing across several donors was observed for 5% to 6.5% of naive CD4, over 3% of naive CD8, 2.3% of memory CD4, and about 0.39% of memory CD8 clonotypes. Compared with non-shared clonotypes, clonotypes shared by all four sorted-subset donors had higher generation probabilities. The small number of donors limited the genetic and exposure-history diversity represented. Naive subsets generally had larger estimated clonotype richness than memory subsets did. Pairwise subsampling led to the expectation that sequencing depth would affect the degree of clonotype sharing among donors. Sampling was restricted to blood, and TCR repertoires in tissue are likely to differ from TCR repertoires in blood.

Using the deep immunoSEQ assay, multiplex PCR amplified TCR CDR3 regions from genomic DNA. For each cell subset, the extracted genomic DNA was distributed evenly across all wells of several immunoSEQ 96-well plates, and each plate served as one replicate. For sorted subsets, each replicate PCR was loaded with 200 ng genomic DNA, equivalent to roughly 30,000 T cell genomes. Purified libraries were measured with a Qubit 3.0 fluorometer, size-checked on a Bioanalyzer 2100, and measured again with the KAPA Library Quantification kit. A separate single-read 150-cycle Illumina NextSeq 550 flow cell was used to sequence each immunoSEQ 96-well plate. For the original study's pipeline: Because only junctional sequences without quality scores were contained in the immunoSEQ output, filtering matching that applied to full-length reads could not be performed. Sequences were annotated with PyIR, a Python wrapper for IgBLAST v1.9, using IMGT germline references to assign V/J genes and CDR3. Any read was removed if the V/J assignment was weak (E-value above 1e-6), the CDR3 was missing, or the read contained stop codons, out-of-frame junctions, or ambiguous translated residues. A V3J clonotype was defined by an identical inferred V gene, J gene, and CDR3 amino acid sequence. The percentage overlap between two repertoires was calculated by dividing the number of shared unique clonotypes by the size of the smaller repertoire. Repertoire richness was assessed with RTK rarefaction, the Chao1 estimator, and Recon v2.1 estimates of unobserved clonotypes. Generation probabilities were computed with OLGA for all TCRbeta clonotypes obtained by the gDNA method from a handful of donors. TCRdb provides this immuneACCESS table in a form limited to in-frame rearrangements. Some clones are lacking; in checked studies, under half of them reflect an unresolved V gene, and why the rest are absent is not known. D and trimming were read from the DNA, whereas the V and J calls and clone size are those reported in that table. Counted in this sample were 2 million or so clones; about 95% of them appeared once. The ten largest clones represent roughly 1% of the sample.

Sequenced material: naive CD8+ T cells sorted from blood. This specimen's cell subset or site label, per the study, means: CD45RA+CCR7+. This sequence uses TRBV27 and TRBJ2-7, and TRBD2 matches 8 of the central bases. The TCR sequence derives from a man aged 18 to 35 in good health. The encoded CDR3 is CASSPGTRGYEQYF. The DNA sequence is as follows: TGTGCCAGCAGTCCGGGGACTAGAGGCTACGAGCAGTACTTC.